The 17 T cell receptor beta chains reported below all come from one sample, sequenced in a study of CD8+ T cells in alopecia areata. Treatment denoted: oral pan-JAK inhibitor, 5-10 mg twice daily. Sequencing templates came from extracted RNA that was reverse transcribed into cDNA. Data came from immunoSEQ multiplex PCR; TCRdb stores just in-frame clones and leaves some out. This repertoire shows some 110,000 clones, 58% found once; its top ten account for more than 25%. Sequencing was performed on CD8+ T cells sorted from blood, taken at week 4, from a patient treated with tofacitinib. The receptors originated from a human donor with alopecia areata.

The V call is TRBV30, the J call TRBJ2-3; a possible D gene is TRBD2 (5 bases). With 4 bases removed from V and 1 base from J, the gap between germline ends came to 6 bases. CDR1 is GTSNPN, CDR2 SVGIG, per germline (reference sequence). The CDR3 extends over 12 amino acids. The CDR3 loop is CAWNGGTDTQYF. In DNA form, the CDR3 reads TGTGCCTGGAACGGGGGCACAGATACGCAGTATTTT.

This clone has only one observation. V is TRBV11-2 and J is TRBJ2-7; the match to TRBD2 covers 8 bases. The J segment lost 3 bases and the V segment lost 0 bases, leaving 7 bases of the junction unmatched. The V gene's germline CDR1 is SGHAT and CDR2 FQNNGV. The CDR3 is 16 amino acids. The CDR3 coding sequence is TGTGCCAGCAGCTTAGAAGCGCGGGGGGCGCGCTACGAGCAGTACTTC. Translated: CASSLEARGARYEQYF.

This clone was detected only a few times. The chain links TRBV29-1 to TRBJ2-7; TRBD1 is a possible D gene (6 bases). The CDR3 is 12 residues long. Germline V gene sequence: CDR1 SQVTM, CDR2 ANQGSEA. V shed 7 bases and J shed 1 base, with 11 bases lying between them. The CDR3 protein is CSASGQSYEQYF. In DNA form, the CDR3 reads TGCAGCGCCTCAGGACAGTCCTACGAGCAGTACTTC.

This clone was detected a few times. V is TRBV30 and J is TRBJ2-7, with unresolved D. This CDR3 comprises 12 residues. Germline CDR1 and CDR2: GTSNPN and SVGIG (reference sequence). The V gene lost 1 base and the J gene lost 5 bases, with 9 bases spanning the gap. The CDR3 DNA reads TGTGCCTGGAGTGCCGGGCAGGACGAGCAGTACTTC. It specifies CAWSAGQDEQYF.

Only one count was recorded for this clone. The chain joins TRBV28 to TRBJ1-6; D is possibly TRBD1 (6 bases). Germline V lookup: CDR1 MDHEN, CDR2 SYDVKM. V lost 4 bases to trimming and J lost 8 bases, with 18 bases between them. The CDR3 is 16 amino acids. CDR3 nucleotides: TGTGCCAGCAGTTCCGCACAGGGTCCCCTAGATTCACCCCTCCACTTT. This sequence encodes CASSSAQGPLDSPLHF.

The CDR3 DNA follows: TGTGCCAGCAGCGCCGACGGTGGCAATCAGCCCCAGCATTTT. Its protein is CASSADGGNQPQHF. The chain couples TRBV9 to TRBJ1-5; the D is unclear. Germline V gives CDR1 SGDLS, CDR2 YYNGEE. The CDR3 runs 14 residues. V was clipped by 3 bases and J by 2 bases, with 9 bases between them.

V usage is TRBV7-9 and J usage is TRBJ2-4, with 7 bases aligning to TRBD1. The germline gives CDR1 SEHNR, CDR2 FQNEAQ (reference sequence). Germline trimming cut 5 bases from V and 5 bases from J; bases unmatched to any gene: 12. CDR3 length: 16 amino acids. In DNA form, the CDR3 reads TGTGCCAGCAGCACCAGGACCGGGACAGTGGAAAACATTCAGTACTTC. This sequence encodes CASSTRTGTVENIQYF. Full variable domain (missing parts from reference TRBV7-9 and TRBJ2-4): DTGVSQNPRHKITKRGQNVTFRCDPISEHNRLYWYRQTLGQGPEFLTYFQNEAQLEKSRLLSDRFSAERPKGSFSTLEIQRTEQGDSAMYLCASSTRTGTVENIQYFGAGTRLSVL.

The V and J genes are TRBV2 and TRBJ1-2; D remains unclear. The CDR3 is made up of 11 amino acids. Germline loops: CDR1 SNHLY, CDR2 FYNNEI. V lost 6 bases to trimming and J lost 2 bases, with 4 bases between them. The CDR3 protein is CASRENYGYTF. The CDR3 nucleotides read TGTGCCAGCAGGGAAAACTATGGCTACACCTTC.

The rearrangement joins TRBV2 to TRBJ1-5; 9 positions agree with TRBD1. Germline V gene sequence: CDR1 SNHLY, CDR2 FYNNEI. Trimming at V came to 7 bases and at J to 3 bases, leaving 7 bases not matched to a gene. This CDR3 has 15 amino acids. DNA for the CDR3: TGTGCCAGCACCCCGGGACAGGGACCCAATCAGCCCCAGCATTTT. Protein product: CASTPGQGPNQPQHF.

The V and J genes are TRBV27 and TRBJ1-6; 7 nucleotides line up with TRBD1. V lost 5 bases, J lost 0 bases, and 7 bases stayed unmatched. The CDR3 has 17 residues. CDR1 MNHEY and CDR2 SMNVEV come from the germline V gene (reference sequence). The CDR3 region has the DNA TGTGCCAGCAGTCCATGGGACAGCAGCTCCTATAATTCACCCCTCCACTTT. Translation: CASSPWDSSSYNSPLHF.

This sequence joins TRBV4-1 and TRBJ1-2, with unresolved D. With 0 bases removed from V and 4 bases from J, the gap between germline ends came to 21 bases. The CDR3 length is 18 residues. Germline loops: CDR1 MGHRA, CDR2 YSYEKL. CDR3 nucleotides: TGCGCCAGCAGCCAAGAACGCTCCCCCCGACCGTCGGGCTATGGCTACACCTTC. This sequence encodes CASSQERSPRPSGYGYTF.

V is TRBV5-6 and J is TRBJ2-7; 11 nucleotides align to TRBD1. CDR1 is SGHDT and CDR2 is YYEEEE in the germline V gene. With 4 bases clipped from V and 7 bases from J, the junction kept 10 bases outside the gene matches. The CDR3 has 15 residues. The CDR3 reads CASSPRTGGHLEQYF. CDR3 nucleotide sequence: TGTGCCAGCAGCCCAAGGACAGGGGGCCACCTGGAGCAGTACTTC.

The CDR3 sequence is CASTPTASYEQYF. DNA for the CDR3: TGTGCCAGCACTCCGACCGCCTCCTACGAGCAGTACTTC. The chain recombines TRBV25-1 with TRBJ2-5; no firm D call. With the DNA end fitting TRBJ2-7 better, the J assignment may be wrong. Germline V lookup: CDR1 MGHDK, CDR2 SYGVNS. CDR3 length equals 13 residues.

This clone was counted a few times. The chain recombines TRBV29-1 with TRBJ2-1, with 10 bases identical to TRBD1. Germline V gene sequence: CDR1 SQVTM, CDR2 ANQGSEA. Trimming at V came to 6 bases and at J to 7 bases, leaving 9 bases not matched to a gene. The CDR3 runs to 14 residues. CDR3 amino acids: CSVAGTGAWNEQFF. CDR3 coding DNA: TGCAGCGTCGCCGGGACAGGGGCATGGAATGAGCAGTTCTTC.

The rearrangement uses TRBV5-1 and TRBJ1-1, with no clear D. The CDR3 is 15 residues long. V was pared by 2 bases and J by 1 base, with 12 bases between. The V gene's germline CDR1 is SGHRS and CDR2 YFSETQ. The CDR3 spells CASSLKGNPNTEAFF. For the CDR3, the DNA is TGCGCCAGCAGCTTAAAAGGGAATCCGAACACTGAAGCTTTCTTT.

V and J are TRBV29-1 and TRBJ2-3, with D unresolved. This CDR3 contains 10 residues. The germline V and J ends were trimmed by 4 bases and 5 bases, with 4 bases remaining between them. In germline, CDR1 is SQVTM, CDR2 ANQGSEA. As DNA, the CDR3 is TGCAGCGTTGCCCAAGATACGCAGTATTTT. It encodes CSVAQDTQYF.

The chain has TRBV30 and TRBJ2-3, with TRBD2 matching over 8 bases. The CDR3 is 15 residues long. Germline V gene lookup returns CDR1 GTSNPN and CDR2 SVGIG (reference sequence). Trimming cost V 1 base and J 3 bases; bases outside gene matches: 6. The DNA of the CDR3 is TGTGCCTGGAGTGGAAGCGGGGGTTGGACAGATACGCAGTATTTT. This sequence encodes CAWSGSGGWTDTQYF.